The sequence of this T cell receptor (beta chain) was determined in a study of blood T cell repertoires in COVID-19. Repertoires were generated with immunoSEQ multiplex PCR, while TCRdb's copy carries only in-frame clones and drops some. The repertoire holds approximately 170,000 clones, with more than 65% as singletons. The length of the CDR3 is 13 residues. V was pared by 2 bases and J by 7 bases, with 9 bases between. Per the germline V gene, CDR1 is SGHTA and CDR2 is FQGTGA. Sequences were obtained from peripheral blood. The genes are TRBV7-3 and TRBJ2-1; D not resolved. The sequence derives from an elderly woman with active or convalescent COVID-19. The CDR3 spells CASSLGRRNEQFF. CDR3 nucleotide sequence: TGTGCCAGCAGCTTAGGGCGTCGGAATGAGCAGTTCTTC.